The 19 T cell receptor beta chains presented below share a single source sample, sequenced in a study of cytomegalovirus exposure and HLA in healthy donors. With 60 Vbeta and 13 Jbeta primers, the PCR was carried out. Profiling relied on immunoSEQ multiplex PCR, and the TCRdb table lists in-frame clones only, not all of them. The sample includes 120,000 to 150,000 clones, around 78% of them seen just once. Sequences were obtained from PBMCs. These receptors all stem from a male donor in good health and CMV-seronegative.

V gene TRBV2 combines with J gene TRBJ1-1; D call uncertain. The germline CDR1 and CDR2 sequences are SNHLY and FYNNEI. The CDR3 consists of 13 residues. V was pared by 5 bases and J by 7 bases, with 14 bases between. The chain's CDR3 is CASSRRHLFEAFF. DNA of the CDR3: TGTGCCAGCAGTCGTCGACATTTGTTTGAAGCTTTCTTT.

The V and J genes are TRBV19 and TRBJ2-5; TRBD1 matches 7 bases. The J segment lost 4 bases and the V segment lost 5 bases, leaving 19 bases of the junction unmatched. The germline CDR1 and CDR2 sequences are LNHDA and SQIVND (reference sequence). The CDR3 consists of 18 residues. The CDR3 is CASSASLRQGVFGETQYF. CDR3 nucleotide sequence: TGTGCCAGTAGTGCCTCCCTCCGGCAGGGGGTGTTTGGAGAGACCCAGTACTTC.

This clone was detected only a few times. The V call is TRBV5-6, the J call TRBJ1-1, with D tentatively TRBD1 (5 bases). CDR1 and CDR2 from the germline V gene are SGHDT and YYEEEE. The length of the CDR3 is 14 residues. V lost 1 base and J lost 2, with 9 bases in between. CDR3 region: CASSLLQVNTEAFF. The CDR3 DNA reads as TGTGCCAGCAGCTTGCTACAGGTAAACACTGAAGCTTTCTTT.

The V and J genes are TRBV19 and TRBJ1-1; D unclear. Germline values: CDR1 LNHDA, CDR2 SQIVND (reference sequence). The length of the CDR3 is 12 residues. V lost 2 bases and J lost 7, with 8 bases in between. The CDR3 DNA reads as TGTGCCAGTAGTATAAGAGGGCGTGAAGCTTTCTTT. Amino acid sequence: CASSIRGREAFF.

The CDR3 here is CASSGNALGGGYTF. The DNA of the CDR3 is TGTGCCAGCAGCGGGAACGCTCTGGGTGGTGGCTACACCTTC. The chain employs TRBV27 and TRBJ1-2, with no clear D. Germline V gene sequence: CDR1 MNHEY, CDR2 SMNVEV (reference sequence). V shed 6 bases and J shed 7 bases, with 18 bases lying between them. This CDR3 spans 14 amino acids.

In regard to this clone: The junction does not match germline at one end; this may be a read error. This rearrangement joins TRBV7-3 to TRBJ1-1; D perhaps matches TRBD1 (5 bases). Germline assignment: CDR1 SGHTA and CDR2 FQGTGA. The CDR3 covers 16 residues. CDR3 bases: TGTGCCAGCAGCTTAAGGCGGGGGGGGATGAACACTGAAGCTTCCTTT. Translation gives CASSLRRGGMNTEASF.

The V call is TRBV7-2, the J call TRBJ1-4; D possibly corresponds to TRBD1 (5 bases). Germline CDR1 and CDR2: SGHTA and FQGNSA. There are 15 residues in the CDR3. The V and J ends lost 4 bases and 5 bases respectively, with 14 bases between them. CDR3: CASSSPGGNNEKLFF. The DNA for the CDR3 is TGTGCCAGCAGCTCCCCTGGGGGGAACAATGAAAAACTGTTTTTT.

The J gene is TRBJ1-1, the V gene TRBV27, with TRBD1 matching 7 bases. The CDR3 consists of 18 residues. J gave up 1 base and V 3 bases, and 14 bases lay outside the gene matches. CDR1 and CDR2 from the germline V gene are MNHEY and SMNVEV (reference sequence). The CDR3 DNA reads TGTGCCAGCAGTTTTCGGGGCGTTCTGCAGGGGGGGAACACTGAAGCTTTCTTT. It specifies CASSFRGVLQGGNTEAFF.

The rearrangement joins TRBV19 to TRBJ2-7; a weak D match, TRBD1 (5 bases). The CDR3 totals 16 residues. Per the germline V gene, CDR1 is LNHDA and CDR2 is SQIVND (reference sequence). Trimming left V 5 bases short and J 2 bases short, with 19 bases between. CDR3 sequence (DNA): TGTGCCAGTAGTGCCTCCTCCAGGGTTAGAACCTACGAGCAGTACTTC. It encodes CASSASSRVRTYEQYF.

The chain couples TRBV5-1 to TRBJ1-1; 7 bases match TRBD1. V lost 1 base to trimming and J lost 7 bases; unmatched junction nucleotides: 1. Looked up from germline, CDR1 is SGHRS and CDR2 is YFSETQ. There are 12 residues in the CDR3. CDR3 protein: CASSLRDSEAFF. CDR3 in DNA: TGCGCCAGCAGCTTGAGGGACAGTGAAGCTTTCTTT. Drawing the rest from reference TRBV5-1 and TRBJ1-1, the complete variable domain is KAGVTQTPRYLIKTRGQQVTLSCSPISGHRSVSWYQQTPGQGLQFLFEYFSETQRNKGNFPGRFSGRQFSNSRSEMNVSTLELGDSALYLCASSLRDSEAFFGQGTRLTVV.

The J gene is TRBJ1-2, the V gene TRBV7-3, with 8 bases identical to TRBD1. The CDR3 covers 15 residues. V lost 5 bases and J lost 6; bases outside the gene matches: 11. CDR1 and CDR2 (germline): SGHTA, FQGTGA. This CDR3 reads CASSPTGGRTDGYTF. In DNA form, the CDR3 reads TGTGCCAGCAGCCCCACAGGGGGGCGAACCGATGGCTACACCTTC. The full variable domain, its missing parts supplied by reference TRBV7-3 and TRBJ1-2, is GAGVSQTPSNKVTEKGKYVELRCDPISGHTALYWYRQSLGQGPEFLIYFQGTGAADDSGLPNDRFFAVRPEGSVSTLKIQRTERGDSAVYLCASSPTGGRTDGYTFGSGTRLTVV.

In its sample, this clone was seen a few times. The chain uses TRBV7-9 and TRBJ1-4; 10 nucleotides align to TRBD1. The CDR3 extends over 16 amino acids. CDR1 SEHNR and CDR2 FQNEAQ come from the germline V gene (reference sequence). V gave up 4 bases and J gave up 6 bases; unmatched junction bases: 8. CDR3 nucleotide sequence: TGTGCCAGCAGCTCCACAAGACAGGGGGCGTATGAAAAACTGTTTTTT. Protein product: CASSSTRQGAYEKLFF. Combining the CDR3 with reference TRBV7-9 and TRBJ1-4 gives the whole variable domain DTGVSQNPRHKITKRGQNVTFRCDPISEHNRLYWYRQTLGQGPEFLTYFQNEAQLEKSRLLSDRFSAERPKGSFSTLEIQRTEQGDSAMYLCASSSTRQGAYEKLFFGSGTQLSVL.

The chain has TRBV6-5 and TRBJ1-1; 7 nucleotides line up with TRBD1. The CDR3 loop spans 14 amino acids. V trimming: 6 bases; J trimming: 5 bases; junction bases outside the gene matches: 9. Germline loops: CDR1 MNHEY, CDR2 SVGAGI. The CDR3 nucleotides are TGTGCCAGCAGCCTTAGACAGGGTTTGACTGAAGCTTTCTTT. This codes for CASSLRQGLTEAFF.

This clone was recorded a few times. The V and J genes are TRBV5-6 and TRBJ2-1, with 8 bases identical to TRBD1. Germline V gene lookup returns CDR1 SGHDT and CDR2 YYEEEE. The J segment lost 4 bases and the V segment lost 5 bases, leaving 11 bases of the junction unmatched. There are 16 residues in the CDR3. The CDR3 coding sequence is TGTGCCAGCAGTAAGGACAGGGCGTCACCTTACAATGAGCAGTTCTTC. Its translation: CASSKDRASPYNEQFF.

A remark on this clone: The sample carries other DNA sequences with the same CDR3. This chain uses TRBV30 with TRBJ1-2; D is unresolved. Trimming stripped 0 bases from V and 8 bases from J, with 7 bases between. The CDR3 runs to 11 residues. Germline CDR1 is GTSNPN and CDR2 is SVGIG (reference sequence). The CDR3 loop is CAWSVPGGYTF. Here the CDR3 DNA reads TGTGCCTGGAGTGTACCGGGAGGCTACACCTTC.

This chain uses TRBV6-5 with TRBJ2-1; tentative D call: TRBD1 (5 bases). V lost 8 bases and J 2 bases, leaving 16 bases between the germline ends. CDR3 length: 15 residues. CDR1 and CDR2 from the germline V gene are MNHEY and SVGAGI. CDR3: CASREGVIAYNEQFF. The DNA for the CDR3 is TGTGCCAGCCGAGAAGGGGTCATCGCCTACAATGAGCAGTTCTTC.

The chain has TRBV5-1 and TRBJ2-7; 10 nucleotides align to TRBD1. The V segment lost 3 bases and the J segment 0 bases; nucleotides outside the gene matches: 9. This CDR3 contains 17 residues. Germline CDR1 reads SGHRS; CDR2 reads YFSETQ. CDR3 sequence: CASSSILGTGDSYEQYF. CDR3 bases: TGCGCCAGCAGCTCAATACTTGGGACAGGGGACTCCTACGAGCAGTACTTC.

The chain uses TRBV2 and TRBJ2-7, with 10 bases that match TRBD1. The CDR3 covers 14 residues. The germline CDR1 and CDR2 sequences are SNHLY and FYNNEI. The ends lost 1 base at V and 5 bases at J; junction bases unmatched: 2. As DNA, the CDR3 is TGTGCCAGCAGTGAAGGGACAGGGGGGAACGAGCAGTACTTC. It specifies CASSEGTGGNEQYF.

This chain links TRBV6-5 with TRBJ2-1; tentatively, D is TRBD1 (5 bases). CDR1 is MNHEY, CDR2 SVGAGI, per germline. The CDR3 has 13 residues. V was clipped by 5 bases and J by 6 bases, with 11 bases between them. CDR3 sequence reads: CASSMLQANEQFF. The CDR3 nucleotides read TGTGCCAGCAGTATGCTACAGGCCAATGAGCAGTTCTTC.